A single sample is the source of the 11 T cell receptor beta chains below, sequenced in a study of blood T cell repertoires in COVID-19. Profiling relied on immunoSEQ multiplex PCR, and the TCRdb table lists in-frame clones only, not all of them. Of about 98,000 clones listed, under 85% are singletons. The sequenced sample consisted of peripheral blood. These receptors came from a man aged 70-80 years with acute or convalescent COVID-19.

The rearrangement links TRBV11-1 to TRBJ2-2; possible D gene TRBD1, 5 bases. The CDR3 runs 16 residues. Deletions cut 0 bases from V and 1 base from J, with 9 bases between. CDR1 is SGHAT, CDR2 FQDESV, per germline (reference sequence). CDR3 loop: CASSLAGQGNTGELFF. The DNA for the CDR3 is TGTGCCAGCAGCTTAGCTGGGCAGGGGAACACCGGGGAGCTGTTTTTT.

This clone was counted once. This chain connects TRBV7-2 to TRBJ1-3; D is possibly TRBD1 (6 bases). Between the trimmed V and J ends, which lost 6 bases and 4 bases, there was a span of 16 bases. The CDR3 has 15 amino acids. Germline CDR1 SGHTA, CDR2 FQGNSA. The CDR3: CASRWGPTGGNTIYF. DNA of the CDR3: TGTGCCAGCAGATGGGGGCCGACCGGGGGAAACACCATATATTTT.

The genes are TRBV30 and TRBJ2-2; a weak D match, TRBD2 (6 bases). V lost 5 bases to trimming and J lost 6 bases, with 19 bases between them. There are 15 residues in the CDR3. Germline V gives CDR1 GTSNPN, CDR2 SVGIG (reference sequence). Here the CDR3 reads CAWGQKGRIAGELFF. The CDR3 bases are TGTGCCTGGGGCCAGAAAGGGAGGATCGCCGGGGAGCTGTTTTTT.

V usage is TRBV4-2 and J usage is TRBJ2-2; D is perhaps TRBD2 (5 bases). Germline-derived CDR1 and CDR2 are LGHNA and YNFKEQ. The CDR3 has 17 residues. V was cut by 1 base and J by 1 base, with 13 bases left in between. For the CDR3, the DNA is TGTGCCAGCAGCCAAGCCGTGACTACCATGAACACCGGGGAGCTGTTTTTT. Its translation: CASSQAVTTMNTGELFF.

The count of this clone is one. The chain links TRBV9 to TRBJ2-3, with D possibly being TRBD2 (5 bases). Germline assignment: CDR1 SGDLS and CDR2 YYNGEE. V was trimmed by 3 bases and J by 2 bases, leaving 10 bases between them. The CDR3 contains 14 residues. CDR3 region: CASSGGLVTDTQYF. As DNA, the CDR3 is TGTGCCAGCAGCGGCGGGCTAGTCACAGATACGCAGTATTTT.

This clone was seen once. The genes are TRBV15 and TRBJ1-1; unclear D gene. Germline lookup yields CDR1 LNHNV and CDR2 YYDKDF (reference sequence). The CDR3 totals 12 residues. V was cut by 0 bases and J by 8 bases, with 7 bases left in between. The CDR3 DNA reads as TGTGCCACCAGCAGAGATCAGACAGAAGCTTTCTTT. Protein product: CATSRDQTEAFF. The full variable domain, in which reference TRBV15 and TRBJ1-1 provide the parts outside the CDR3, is DAMVIQNPRYQVTQFGKPVTLSCSQTLNHNVMYWYQQKSSQAPKLLFHYYDKDFNNEADTPDNFQSRRPNTSFCFLDIRSPGLGDTAMYLCATSRDQTEAFFGQGTRLTVV.

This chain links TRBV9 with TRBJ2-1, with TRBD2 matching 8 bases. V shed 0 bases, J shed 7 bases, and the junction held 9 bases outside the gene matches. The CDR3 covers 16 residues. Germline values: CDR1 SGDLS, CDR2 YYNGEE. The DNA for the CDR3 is TGTGCCAGCAGCGTAGTTTTAGCGGGAAGTAAGAATGAGCAGTTCTTC. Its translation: CASSVVLAGSKNEQFF. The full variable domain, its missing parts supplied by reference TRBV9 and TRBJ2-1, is DSGVTQTPKHLITATGQRVTLRCSPRSGDLSVYWYQQSLDQGLQFLIQYYNGEERAKGNILERFSAQQFPDLHSELNLSSLELGDSALYFCASSVVLAGSKNEQFFGPGTRLTVL.

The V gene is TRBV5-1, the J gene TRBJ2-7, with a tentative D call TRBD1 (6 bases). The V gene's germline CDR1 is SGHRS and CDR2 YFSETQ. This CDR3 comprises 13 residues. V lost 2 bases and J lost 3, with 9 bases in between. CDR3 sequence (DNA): TGCGCCAGCAGCTTCTTGACAGGCTACGAGCAGTACTTC. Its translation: CASSFLTGYEQYF.

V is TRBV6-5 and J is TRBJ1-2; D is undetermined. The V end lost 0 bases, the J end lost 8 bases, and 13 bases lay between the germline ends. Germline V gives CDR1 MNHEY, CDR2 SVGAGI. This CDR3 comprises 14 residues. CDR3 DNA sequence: TGTGCCAGCAGTTACTCTCCGGCCCAGGCCGGCTACACCTTC. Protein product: CASSYSPAQAGYTF.

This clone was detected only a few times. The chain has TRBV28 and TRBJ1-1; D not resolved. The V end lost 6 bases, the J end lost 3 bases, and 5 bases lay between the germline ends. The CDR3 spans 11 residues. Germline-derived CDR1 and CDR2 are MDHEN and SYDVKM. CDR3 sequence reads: CASSVYTEAFF. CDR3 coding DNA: TGTGCCAGCAGCGTATACACTGAAGCTTTCTTT.

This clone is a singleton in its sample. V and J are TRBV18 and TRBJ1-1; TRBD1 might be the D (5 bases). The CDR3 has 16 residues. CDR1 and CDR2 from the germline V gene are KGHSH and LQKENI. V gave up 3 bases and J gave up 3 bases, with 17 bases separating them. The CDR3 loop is CASSPFSAQGDTEAFF. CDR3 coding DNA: TGTGCCAGCTCACCTTTCTCGGCGCAGGGTGACACTGAAGCTTTCTTT.